The 3 T cell receptor beta chains reported below all come from one sample, sequenced in a study of CD4 T cells in relation to SARS-CoV-2 and coronaviruses. Unexposed donor CD4+ T cells date from 2011-2018, before the COVID-19 pandemic. Clones were read by immunoSEQ multiplex PCR, and TCRdb kept only the in-frame ones, dropping some. The sample contains some 65,000 clones, 80% to 90% of which appear only once. Sequenced sample: memory CD4+ T cells from PBMCs. These receptors came from a human donor in good health.

V and J are TRBV3-1 (or the pseudogene TRBV3-2) and TRBJ1-4, with D possibly being TRBD1 (5 bases). The CDR3 sequence is 15 residues long. V was pared by 4 bases and J by 5 bases, with 14 bases between. CDR1 and CDR2 from the germline V gene are LGHDT and YNNKEL (reference sequence). The CDR3 DNA reads as TGTGCCAGCAGCCGTACAGGTTGGGGGAATGAAAAACTGTTTTTT. The encoded protein is CASSRTGWGNEKLFF.

Here the CDR3 reads CASSRTPGARTDTQYF. In nucleotides, the CDR3 is TGTGCCAGCAGCCGGACTCCGGGGGCCCGCACAGATACGCAGTATTTT. The chain recombines TRBV28 with TRBJ2-3; D possibly matches TRBD1 or TRBD2 (6 bases each). CDR1 is MDHEN and CDR2 is SYDVKM in the germline V gene. The CDR3 sequence is 16 residues long. V lost 6 bases, J lost 1 base, and 17 bases lay in between. Full variable domain (outside the CDR3, taken from reference TRBV28 and TRBJ2-3): DVKVTQSSRYLVKRTGEKVFLECVQDMDHENMFWYRQDPGLGLRLIYFSYDVKMKEKGDIPEGYSVSREKKERFSLILESASTNQTSMYLCASSRTPGARTDTQYFGPGTRLTVL.

The chain has TRBV9 and TRBJ1-6, with TRBD1 matching over 10 bases. Germline loops: CDR1 SGDLS, CDR2 YYNGEE. V was clipped by 2 bases and J by 10 bases; unmatched bases: 9. This CDR3 has 16 amino acids. The DNA of the CDR3 is TGTGCCAGCAGCGTCTCTTGGACAGGGGGTGACTCACCCCTCCACTTT. Amino acids: CASSVSWTGGDSPLHF.